This T cell receptor (beta chain) derives from a study of T cell responses to AZD1222 COVID-19 vaccine (dated by TCRdb to the early 2020s). In the study overall: Because spike-specific TCR depth and breadth did not differ between the two schedules, AZD1222 recipients who got a second dose at roughly 4 weeks were pooled with those who got a second dose at roughly 12 weeks. TCR sequencing was performed for 230 to 250 trial participants, of whom approximately 200 were given two doses of AZD1222 and approximately 25 were given two doses of MenACWY control vaccine. Enrollment into the trials was organized by age into subgroups of 18-55, 56-69 and 70-plus years, and those subgroups contained 148, 28 and 57 TCR-sequenced participants, respectively. Study-wide findings and limitations: Participants were mostly white British, with more females than males. The authors suggested clonal diversity may have been underestimated. Reportedly, almost half of the unique spike-specific TCRs recognized epitopes lying outside the regions that are mutated in the B.1.351 and B.1.1.7 variants. After two AZD1222 doses, spike-specific TCR breadth and depth were significantly higher than at day 0 and than in MenACWY recipients. The 56-69-year group was small, and its depth increase did not reach significance, likely because of low power. CD4 TCRs associated with the vaccine covered the entire spike protein, and the dominant responses were in regions 160-218 and 743-854. No day 14 peak-response samples were available, so repertoires were characterized only after the peak T cell response. Conclusions about previously exposed vaccinees are limited because only a handful of AZD1222 recipients were SARS-CoV-2 seropositive at baseline.

The CDR3 regions of human TCRbeta chains were analyzed by immunosequencing. Turning to the authors' computational methods: Repertoire TCRs were checked for matches against a reference library of SARS-CoV-2-specific TCRs that had been generated using the MIRA antigen-specificity platform. Breadth was defined as the fraction of unique TCRs that were SARS-CoV-2-associated, and depth was defined as the fraction of total T cells that were SARS-CoV-2-associated. Each spike-specific TCR was assigned to its reactive spike region and to a CD4 or CD8 class using the MIRA data. Log10-transformed breadth and depth values were compared by one-way ANOVA with Sidak's multiple comparisons tests. What TCRdb holds here is the immuneACCESS table cut down to in-frame rearrangements. Part of the clones is not present; checked against another copy, under half of the missing clones reflect an unresolved V gene, and the others are unexplained. V and J calls and clone size are those listed in that table; D and trimming were worked out from the DNA. Across this sample there are 100,000 to 120,000 clones, with around 89% seen only once. The ten largest make up about 9.1% of the sample.

Unmatched junction bases come to 3, with V trimmed by 3 bases and J by 7 bases. There are 13 amino acids in the CDR3, from cysteine to phenylalanine inclusive. The read is trimmed to its CDR3 DNA, 39 bases read in frame from base 1. CDR1 and CDR2, looked up from the germline V gene, are SGHTA and FQGNSA. The time point label, read with the paper, signifies: baseline before first vaccination. Vaccinee samples came from UK trials COV001 and COV002, including a single-blind randomized controlled phase 2/3 trial of AZD1222 (ChAdOx1 nCoV-19) in healthy adults. For TCRbeta chain sequencing, PBMC samples from trial participants were taken at day 0 and at day 28 after the second dose. This clone came up a few times. Its antigen is unknown. No base quality information exists; no much larger clone differs at one position.

Rearrangement joined TRBV7-2 to TRBJ2-1, and 7 junction bases match TRBD1. This receptor was taken from an adult in good health. Here the sequenced sample was peripheral blood, taken on day 0 of AZD1222 vaccination. The CDR3 has the sequence CASSFIRGNEQFF. DNA sequence: TGTGCCAGCAGCTTTATCAGGGGGAATGAGCAGTTCTTC.